The clone carrying this T cell receptor (beta chain) has a handful of counts. The target antigen is unknown. The data stem from a study of T-cell memory formation after mild COVID-19. Study-level background: Clusters of TCRs were largely donor specific. Whole-study findings and limits: CD4+ contracting clones were found mainly in CM and EM, and CD8+ ones in EMRA.

CDR3 size: 15 residues. Germline V gene sequence: CDR1 KGHDR, CDR2 SFDVKD. Unmatched junction bases numbered 5, after V lost 3 bases and J lost 3 bases. Barcoded TCR alpha and TCR beta cDNA libraries with UMIs came from 5'RACE using constant-segment primers. Using its own MiXCR run on the 5' RACE reads, TCRdb lists one record per CDR3 protein. The data hold approximately 100,000 distinct CDR3 sequences, with roughly 12% observed a single time. The source material was PBMCs or a T cell subset sorted from them (not recorded which). V is TRBV24-1 and J is TRBJ2-3, with 7 bases identical to TRBD1. The clonotype comes from an adult woman who had mild COVID-19 (a few samples of this study predate the infection). Cell type and time point are not known. The CDR3 region is CATSDRQGRTDTQYF. The CDR3 bases are TGTGCCACCAGTGATCGACAGGGAAGGACAGATACGCAGTATTTT.